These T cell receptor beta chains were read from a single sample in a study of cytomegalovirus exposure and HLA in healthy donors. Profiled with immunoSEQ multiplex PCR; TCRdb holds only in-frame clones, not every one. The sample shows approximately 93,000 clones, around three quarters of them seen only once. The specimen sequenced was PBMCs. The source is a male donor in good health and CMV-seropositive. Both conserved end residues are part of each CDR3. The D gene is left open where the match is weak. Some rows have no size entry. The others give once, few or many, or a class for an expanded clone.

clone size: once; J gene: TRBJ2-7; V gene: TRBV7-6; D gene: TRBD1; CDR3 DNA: TGTGCCAGCAGCTTAGCGGGCAGGGGGCTCGAGCAGTACTTC; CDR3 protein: CASSLAGRGLEQYF
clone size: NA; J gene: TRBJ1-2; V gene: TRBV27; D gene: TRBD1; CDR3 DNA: TGTGCCAGCAGTGCCCCGGGACAGGGGACAAATGGCTACACCTTC; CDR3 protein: CASSAPGQGTNGYTF
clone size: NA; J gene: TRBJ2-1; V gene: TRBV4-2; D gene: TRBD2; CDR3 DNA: TGTGCCAGCAGCCAAGGTATAGCGGGGGAGCAGTTCTTC; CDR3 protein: CASSQGIAGEQFF
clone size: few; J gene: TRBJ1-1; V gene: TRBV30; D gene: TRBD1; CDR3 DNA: TGTGCCTGGACAGGGGGAGGCACTGAAGCTTTCTTT; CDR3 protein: CAWTGGGTEAFF
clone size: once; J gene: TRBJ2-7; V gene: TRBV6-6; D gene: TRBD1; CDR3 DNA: TGTGCCAGCAGTTACTCGGGACAGGGGATCTACGAGCAGTACTTC; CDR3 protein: CASSYSGQGIYEQYF
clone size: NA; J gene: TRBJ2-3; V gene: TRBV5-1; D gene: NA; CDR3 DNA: TGCGCCAGCAGCTTGGACCGCCCAGACACAGATACGCAGTATTTT; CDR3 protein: CASSLDRPDTDTQYF
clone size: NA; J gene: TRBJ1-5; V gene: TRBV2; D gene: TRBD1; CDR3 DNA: TGTGCCAGCAGCAAACAGGGGAACGGACAGCCCCAGCATTTT; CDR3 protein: CASSKQGNGQPQHF
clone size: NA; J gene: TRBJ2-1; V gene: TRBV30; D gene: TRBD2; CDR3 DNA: TGTGCCTGGAGTGAGCGGGGGGTGTACAATGAGCAGTTCTTC; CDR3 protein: CAWSERGVYNEQFF
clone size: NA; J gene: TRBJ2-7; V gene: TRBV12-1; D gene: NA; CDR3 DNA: TGTGCCAGCAGCATCCTTCCTCGGGATACAGGGGCGAATTCCTACGAGCAGTACTTC; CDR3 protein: CASSILPRDTGANSYEQYF
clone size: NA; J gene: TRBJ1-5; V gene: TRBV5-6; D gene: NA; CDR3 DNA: TGTGCCAGCAGCTTGCGGCAGGGTGGCAATCAGCCCCAGCATTTT; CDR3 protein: CASSLRQGGNQPQHF
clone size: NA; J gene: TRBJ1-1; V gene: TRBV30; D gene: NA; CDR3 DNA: TGTGCCTGGAGTCAGGCGGGGAACACTGAAGCTTTCTTT; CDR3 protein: CAWSQAGNTEAFF
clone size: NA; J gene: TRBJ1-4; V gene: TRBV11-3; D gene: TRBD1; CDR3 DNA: TGTGCCAGCAGCTTAGGGCAGGGGGCTTGTCCTGAAAAACTGTTTTTT; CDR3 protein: CASSLGQGACPEKLFF
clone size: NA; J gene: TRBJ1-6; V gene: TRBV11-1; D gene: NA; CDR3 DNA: TGTGCCAGCAGCTTAAATTTTGACAATTCCCCCCTCCACTTT; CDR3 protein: CASSLNFDNSPLHF
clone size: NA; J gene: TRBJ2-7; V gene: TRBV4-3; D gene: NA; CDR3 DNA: TGCGCCAGCAGCCTCTGGGACACAAACTACGAGCAGTACTTC; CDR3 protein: CASSLWDTNYEQYF
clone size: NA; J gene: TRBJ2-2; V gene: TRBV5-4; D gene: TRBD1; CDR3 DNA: TGTGCCAGCAGTCTTGACAGGGTGAACACCGGGGAGCTGTTTTTT; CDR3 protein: CASSLDRVNTGELFF
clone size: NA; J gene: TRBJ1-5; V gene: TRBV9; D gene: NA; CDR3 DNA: TGTGCCAGCAGCGTAGCTGGAGGGGTTCAGCAGCCCCAGCATTTT; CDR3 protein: CASSVAGGVQQPQHF
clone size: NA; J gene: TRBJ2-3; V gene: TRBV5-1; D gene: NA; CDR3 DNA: TGCGCCAGCAGCTTCCGGCGGTTCACAGATACGCAGTATTTT; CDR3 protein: CASSFRRFTDTQYF
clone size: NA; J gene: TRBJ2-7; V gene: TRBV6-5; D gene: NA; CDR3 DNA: TGTGCCAGCAGTCGGGAACAGGGCTCCGAGCAGTACTTC; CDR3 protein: CASSREQGSEQYF
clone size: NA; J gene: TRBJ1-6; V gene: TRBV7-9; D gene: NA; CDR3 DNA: TGTGCCAGCAGCTTATTAGAGGGAAGTTGGAGTATCCACTTT; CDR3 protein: CASSLLEGSWSIHF
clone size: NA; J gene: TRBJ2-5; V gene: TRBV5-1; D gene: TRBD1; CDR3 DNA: TGCGCCAGCAGCTTTCAGGAGACAGGGGGCGGCGAGACCCAGTACTTC; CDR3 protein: CASSFQETGGGETQYF
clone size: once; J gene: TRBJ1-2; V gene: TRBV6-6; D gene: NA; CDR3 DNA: TGTGCCAGCCGGGACGGAGGGGGCTACACCTTC; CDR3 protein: CASRDGGGYTF
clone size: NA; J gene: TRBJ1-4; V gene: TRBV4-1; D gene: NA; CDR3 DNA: TGCGCCAGCAGCCATTTTGAGCTGAATGAAAAACTGTTTTTT; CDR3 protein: CASSHFELNEKLFF
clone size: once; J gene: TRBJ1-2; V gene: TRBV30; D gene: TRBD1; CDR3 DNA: TGTGCCCGGACAGGGGCTAACTATGGCTACACCTTC; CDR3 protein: CARTGANYGYTF
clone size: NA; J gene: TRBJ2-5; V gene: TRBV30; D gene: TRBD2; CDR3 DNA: TGTGCCTGGAGTACCCTGGGGGGGGGAGAGACCCAGTACTTC; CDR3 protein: CAWSTLGGGETQYF
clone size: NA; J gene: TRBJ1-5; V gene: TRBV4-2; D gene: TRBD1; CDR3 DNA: TGTGCCAGCAGCCAGCAGGGCAGGGGGAATCAGCCCCAGCATTTT; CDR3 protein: CASSQQGRGNQPQHF
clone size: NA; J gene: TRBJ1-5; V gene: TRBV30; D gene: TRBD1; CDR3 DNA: TGTGCCTGGAGTGGTGACAGGGTGGCTCAGCCCCAGCATTTT; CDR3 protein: CAWSGDRVAQPQHF
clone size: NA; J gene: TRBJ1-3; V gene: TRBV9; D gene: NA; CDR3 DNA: TGTGCCAGCAGCGTGCCAGGGGGAAACACCATATATTTT; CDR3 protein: CASSVPGGNTIYF
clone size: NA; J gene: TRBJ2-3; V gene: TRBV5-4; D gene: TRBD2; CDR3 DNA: TGTGCCAGCAGGTCTGGGACTAGCGGGGGAACAGATACGCAGTATTTT; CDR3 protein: CASRSGTSGGTDTQYF
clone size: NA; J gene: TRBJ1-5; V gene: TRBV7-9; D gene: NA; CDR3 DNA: TGTGCCAGCAGCAGGGGGGGGGCCACTCAGCCCCAGCATTTT; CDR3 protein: CASSRGGATQPQHF
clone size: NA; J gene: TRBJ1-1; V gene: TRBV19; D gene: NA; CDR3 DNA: TGTGCCAGTTTACAGGGAACTAACATTCTGAACACTGAAGCTTTCTTT; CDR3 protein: CASLQGTNILNTEAFF
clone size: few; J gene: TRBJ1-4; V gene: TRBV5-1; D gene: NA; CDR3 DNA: TGCGCCAGCAAGGAAGGGGGTGGTGAAAAACTGTTTTTT; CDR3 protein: CASKEGGGEKLFF
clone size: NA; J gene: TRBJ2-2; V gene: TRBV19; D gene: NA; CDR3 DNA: TGTGCCAGTAGCCTCCCCACCGGGGAGCTGTTTTTT; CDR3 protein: CASSLPTGELFF
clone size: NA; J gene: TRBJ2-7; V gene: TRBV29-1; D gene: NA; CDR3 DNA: TGCAGCGTTGGGGCCAACGAGCAGTACTTC; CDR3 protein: CSVGANEQYF
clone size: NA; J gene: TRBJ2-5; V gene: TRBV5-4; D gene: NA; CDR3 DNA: TGTGCCAGCAAGCCTGGACTGAATCAAGAGACCCAGTACTTC; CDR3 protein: CASKPGLNQETQYF
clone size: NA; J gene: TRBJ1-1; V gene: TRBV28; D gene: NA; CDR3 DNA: TGTGCCAGCAGTTTATGGGAGGGGCGTATGAACACTGAAGCTTTCTTT; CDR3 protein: CASSLWEGRMNTEAFF
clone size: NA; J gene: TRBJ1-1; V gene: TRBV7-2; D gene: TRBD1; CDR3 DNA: TGTGCCAGCAGCTGGGCTGGCAACAGGGGTGTCACTGAAGCTTTCTTT; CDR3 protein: CASSWAGNRGVTEAFF
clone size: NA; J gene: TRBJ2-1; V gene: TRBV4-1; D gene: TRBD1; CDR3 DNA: TGCGCCAGCAGCCAACTTAAGGGGGCTCTGCGCAATGAGCAGTTCTTC; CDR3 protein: CASSQLKGALRNEQFF
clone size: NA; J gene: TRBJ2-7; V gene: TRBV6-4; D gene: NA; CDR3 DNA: TGTGCCAGCAGCGAGACAGACTCCTCCTACGAGCAGTACTTC; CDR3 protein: CASSETDSSYEQYF
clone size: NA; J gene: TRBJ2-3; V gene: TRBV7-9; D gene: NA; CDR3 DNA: TGTGCCAGCAGCCTCCGGACTGGAACTAGCACAGATACGCAGTATTTT; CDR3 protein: CASSLRTGTSTDTQYF
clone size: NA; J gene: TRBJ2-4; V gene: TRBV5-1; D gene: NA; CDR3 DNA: TGCGCCAGCAGCTTGGATGCAGGGGCCAAAAACATTCAGTACTTC; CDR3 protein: CASSLDAGAKNIQYF
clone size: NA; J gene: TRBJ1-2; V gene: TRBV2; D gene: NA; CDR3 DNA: TGTGCCAGCAGTGAAAGTACATATGGCTACACCTTC; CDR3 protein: CASSESTYGYTF
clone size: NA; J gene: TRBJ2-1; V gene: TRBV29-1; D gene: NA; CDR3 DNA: TGCAGCGTTGAATATCGGCGGCGACTCTCCTACAATGAGCAGTTCTTC; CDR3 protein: CSVEYRRRLSYNEQFF
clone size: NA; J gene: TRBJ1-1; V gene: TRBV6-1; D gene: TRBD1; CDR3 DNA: TGTGCCAGCAGTGAGACAGGGTTCACTGAAGCTTTCTTT; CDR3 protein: CASSETGFTEAFF
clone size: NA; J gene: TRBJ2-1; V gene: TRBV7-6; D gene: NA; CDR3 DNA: TGTGCCAGCGGGCTACTTTTAGATGAGCAGTTCTTC; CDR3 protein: CASGLLLDEQFF
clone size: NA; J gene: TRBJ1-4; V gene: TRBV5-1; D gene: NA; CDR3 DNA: TGCGCCAGCAGCTTGTCAAGGGGAGGTGAAAAACTGTTTTTT; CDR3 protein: CASSLSRGGEKLFF
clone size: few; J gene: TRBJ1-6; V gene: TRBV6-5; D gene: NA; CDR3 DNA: TGTGCCAGCAGTTACGCCTATGATTCACCCCTCCACTTT; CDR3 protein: CASSYAYDSPLHF
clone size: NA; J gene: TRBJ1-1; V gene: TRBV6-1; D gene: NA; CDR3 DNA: TGTGCCAGCAGACAACAGTGGGACACTGAAGCTTTCTTT; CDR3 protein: CASRQQWDTEAFF
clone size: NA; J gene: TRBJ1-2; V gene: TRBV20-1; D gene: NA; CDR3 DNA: TGCAGTGCGCCGGTTAACTATGGCTACACCTTC; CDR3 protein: CSAPVNYGYTF
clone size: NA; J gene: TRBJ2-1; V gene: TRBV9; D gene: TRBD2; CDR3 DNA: TGTGCCAGCAGCGTAGGGACTAGCGGGGGTTACAATGAGCAGTTCTTC; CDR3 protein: CASSVGTSGGYNEQFF
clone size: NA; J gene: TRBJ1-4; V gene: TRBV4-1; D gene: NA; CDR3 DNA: TGCGCCAGCAGCCTGCTTCCGGTGGTCGAAAAACTGTTTTTT; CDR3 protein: CASSLLPVVEKLFF
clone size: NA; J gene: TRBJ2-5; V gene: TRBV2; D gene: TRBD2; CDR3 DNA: TGTGCCAGCAGTGGCGGACTAGCGGGGGTCATACAAGAGACCCAGTACTTC; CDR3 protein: CASSGGLAGVIQETQYF
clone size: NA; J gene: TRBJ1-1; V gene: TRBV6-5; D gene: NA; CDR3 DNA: TGTGCCGCCTACAGGGTTGCCACTGAAGCTTTCTTT; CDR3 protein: CAAYRVATEAFF
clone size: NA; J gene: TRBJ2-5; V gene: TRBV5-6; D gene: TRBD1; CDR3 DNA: TGTGCCAGCAGCTCTAAGACAGGGATTGAGACCCAGTACTTC; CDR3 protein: CASSSKTGIETQYF
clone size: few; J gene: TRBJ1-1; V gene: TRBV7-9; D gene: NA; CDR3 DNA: TGTGCCAGCAGCCCAGGGGACGCTTTCTTT; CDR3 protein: CASSPGDAFF
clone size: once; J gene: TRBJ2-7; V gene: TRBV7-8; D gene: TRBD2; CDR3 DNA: TGTGCCAGCAGCTTCGGGACTAGTTCCTACGAGCAGTACTTC; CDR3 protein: CASSFGTSSYEQYF
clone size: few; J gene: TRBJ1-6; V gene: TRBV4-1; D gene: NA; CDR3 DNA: TGCGCCAGCAGCGACGACTTAAGAGGTTCACCCCTCCACTTT; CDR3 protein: CASSDDLRGSPLHF